This entry lists 27 T cell receptor beta chains sequenced from one sample in a study of cytomegalovirus exposure and HLA in healthy donors. Vbeta (60) and Jbeta (13) primers were used in the PCR. The table came from immunoSEQ multiplex PCR; TCRdb's copy has only in-frame clones and leaves some out. Of around 170,000 clones in the sample, less than 75% are singletons; the top ten hold about 1.6%. Sequenced: PBMCs. Receptors were obtained from a girl aged 10 to 17 in good health and CMV-seronegative.

The chain is built from TRBV6-4 and TRBJ2-3, with D uncertain. V gave up 6 bases and J gave up 3 bases, with 7 bases separating them. The CDR3 length is 12 residues. CDR1 and CDR2 from the germline V gene are MRHNA and SNTAGT. Here the CDR3 DNA reads TGTGCCAGCAGCCCCACTACAGATACGCAGTATTTT. This translates into CASSPTTDTQYF.

The sample holds a few counts of this clone. The chain is built from TRBV12-5 and TRBJ1-2, with 11 nucleotides matching TRBD1. Germline V CDR1 and CDR2: LGHNT, FRNRAP. The CDR3 consists of 14 residues. The J segment lost 14 bases and the V segment lost 5 bases, leaving 13 bases of the junction unmatched. CDR3 in amino acids: CASGRDRDRGNPTF. Written as DNA, the CDR3 is TGTGCTAGTGGTAGGGACCGGGACAGGGGGAATCCAACCTTC.

The chain carries TRBV9 and TRBJ1-4; 7 bases align to TRBD1. Germline V gives CDR1 SGDLS, CDR2 YYNGEE. The CDR3 is made up of 16 amino acids. V lost 3 bases, J lost 7 bases, and 12 bases stayed unmatched. CDR3 DNA sequence: TGTGCCAGCAGCGCTAGACAGGGAGGAGGGGGTGAAAAACTGTTTTTT. As protein: CASSARQGGGGEKLFF.

This sequence joins TRBV5-1 and TRBJ2-2, with D possibly TRBD2 on 6 matching bases. The germline V gene has CDR1 SGHRS and CDR2 YFSETQ. The V end lost 6 bases, the J end lost 6 bases, and 9 bases lay between the germline ends. The CDR3 runs 12 residues. In nucleotides, the CDR3 is TGCGCCAGCACCGGAGGGGCCGGGGAGCTGTTTTTT. Protein product: CASTGGAGELFF. The full variable domain, completed using reference TRBV5-1 and TRBJ2-2, is KAGVTQTPRYLIKTRGQQVTLSCSPISGHRSVSWYQQTPGQGLQFLFEYFSETQRNKGNFPGRFSGRQFSNSRSEMNVSTLELGDSALYLCASTGGAGELFFGEGSRLTVL.

This clone was observed a handful of times. The rearrangement joins TRBV27 to TRBJ1-5; D might be TRBD1 (6 bases). Germline CDR1 reads MNHEY; CDR2 reads SMNVEV (reference sequence). Trimming cost V 7 bases and J 7 bases, with 20 bases left between them. This CDR3 has 15 amino acids. CDR3 nucleotide sequence: TGTGCCAGCATCTTCAGGGGTTCCCGCGAACAGCCCCAGCATTTT. It yields the protein CASIFRGSREQPQHF.

This clone was found once. The CDR3 spells CASSPTGGQGRPLHF. The DNA for the CDR3 is TGTGCCAGCAGCCCTACAGGGGGACAGGGGCGTCCACTCCACTTT. The chain has TRBV7-6 and TRBJ1-6; TRBD1 matches at 10 bases. The V gene end was trimmed by 5 bases and the J gene end by 16 bases; junction bases not matched to a gene: 14. The germline V gene has CDR1 SGHVS and CDR2 FNYEAQ. The CDR3 runs 15 residues.

The rearrangement uses TRBV9 and TRBJ2-5, with 11 nucleotides matching TRBD2. The CDR3 extends over 17 amino acids. The germline V gene encodes CDR1 SGDLS and CDR2 YYNGEE. Trimming at V came to 0 bases and at J to 1 base, leaving 5 bases not matched to a gene. The CDR3 loop reads CASSVGPLAGGQETQYF. The CDR3 bases are TGTGCCAGCAGCGTAGGGCCTCTAGCGGGGGGCCAAGAGACCCAGTACTTC.

The chain couples TRBV9 to TRBJ2-1, with 12 bases lining up with TRBD2. V dropped 4 bases and J dropped 9; count of bases not matched to a gene: 11. The CDR3 is 16 amino acids. In germline, CDR1 is SGDLS, CDR2 YYNGEE. CDR3 sequence reads: CASSTRGLAGLGEQFF. The CDR3 DNA reads as TGTGCCAGCAGCACCCGAGGACTAGCGGGGCTTGGTGAGCAGTTCTTC.

V gene TRBV11-2 combines with J gene TRBJ2-3; 8 bases map to TRBD2. This CDR3 spans 15 amino acids. Germline assignment: CDR1 SGHAT and CDR2 FQNNGV. The ends lost 3 bases at V and 0 bases at J; junction bases unmatched: 2. The CDR3 is CASSFQRGSTDTQYF. CDR3 sequence (DNA): TGTGCCAGCAGCTTCCAGCGGGGGAGCACAGATACGCAGTATTTT.

The chain links TRBV4-2 to TRBJ2-7; 9 nucleotides match TRBD2. The V and J ends lost 4 bases and 5 bases, in that order; junction bases with no gene match: 12. The CDR3 runs 16 residues. Germline CDR1 and CDR2: LGHNA and YNFKEQ. CDR3 loop: CASSPSPQRGVHEQYF. CDR3 nucleotides: TGTGCCAGCAGCCCGAGCCCACAGCGGGGGGTGCACGAGCAGTACTTC.

The chain links TRBV5-1 to TRBJ2-7, with 12 bases fitting TRBD1. Germline CDR1 SGHRS, CDR2 YFSETQ. The length of the CDR3 is 15 residues. The junction had 7 bases not matched to a gene; V was cut back by 4 bases and J by 5 bases. The CDR3 loop is CASSVRDRGLDEQYF. CDR3 bases: TGCGCCAGCAGCGTCCGGGACAGGGGGCTCGACGAGCAGTACTTC.

DNA for the CDR3: TGTGCCAGCAGCTTGACAGGTGACCAGCCCCAGCATTTT. It yields the protein CASSLTGDQPQHF. The chain uses TRBV7-9 and TRBJ1-5; D is possibly TRBD1 (6 bases). Trimming left V 3 bases short and J 7 bases short, with 10 bases between. The CDR3 sequence is 13 residues long. Germline values: CDR1 SEHNR, CDR2 FQNEAQ (reference sequence).

The rearrangement uses TRBV14 and TRBJ2-7; 8 bases line up with TRBD2. The CDR3 totals 15 residues. Germline V gives CDR1 SGHDN, CDR2 FVKESK. V shed 1 base and J 3 bases; nucleotides not matched to a gene: 5. Written as DNA, the CDR3 is TGTGCCAGCAGCCAAGCGTTAGCGGGGCACTACGAGCAGTACTTC. Translating it yields CASSQALAGHYEQYF.

This rearrangement joins TRBV27 to TRBJ1-6; D might be TRBD1 (5 bases). The CDR3 loop spans 14 amino acids. Germline-derived CDR1 and CDR2 are MNHEY and SMNVEV (reference sequence). Trimming stripped 4 bases from V and 13 bases from J, with 17 bases between. In nucleotides, the CDR3 is TGTGCCAGCAGTTCCGGGGGTGGGTTTGGGCCCCTCCACTTT. It codes for CASSSGGGFGPLHF.

This chain joins TRBV30 and TRBJ2-4, with 11 bases that match TRBD1. V was pared by 4 bases and J by 8 bases, with 7 bases of the junction left unmatched. Germline lookup yields CDR1 GTSNPN and CDR2 SVGIG (reference sequence). This CDR3 contains 14 residues. The CDR3 coding sequence is TGTGCCTGGAACGGACAGGGGGCATTCGACATTCAGTACTTC. Its translation is CAWNGQGAFDIQYF.

The chain combines TRBV9 with TRBJ2-2, with a tentative D call TRBD1 (5 bases). Trimming removed 4 bases from V and 8 bases from J, with 18 bases in between. CDR1 and CDR2 from the germline V gene are SGDLS and YYNGEE. This CDR3 has 15 residues. The CDR3 spells CASSQHDKGLGELFF. The DNA of the CDR3 is TGTGCCAGCAGCCAGCACGACAAGGGGCTGGGGGAGCTGTTTTTT.

The chain recombines TRBV10-2 with TRBJ1-2; D is unclear. The CDR3 length is 14 residues. V was shortened by 0 bases and J by 5 bases, with 10 bases between the two germline ends. Germline V lookup: CDR1 WSHSY, CDR2 SAAADI. Here the CDR3 reads CASSESGLKYGYTF. The CDR3 DNA reads as TGCGCCAGCAGTGAGTCAGGACTGAAGTATGGCTACACCTTC.

This clone was seen more than once but under ten times. The chain joins TRBV15 to TRBJ1-2, with TRBD1 matching 10 bases. CDR1 and CDR2 (germline): LNHNV, YYDKDF (reference sequence). J was trimmed by 8 bases and V by 0 bases; bases with no gene match: 15. The CDR3 spans 18 residues. CDR3 DNA: TGTGCCACCAGCAGAGATCCGGGCGGGCAGACAGGGGGCGCGGGCTACACCTTC. Translated: CATSRDPGGQTGGAGYTF.

The chain joins TRBV5-6 to TRBJ1-5; a weak D match, TRBD1 (5 bases). Germline V CDR1 and CDR2: SGHDT, YYEEEE. V was shortened by 4 bases and J by 2 bases, with 10 bases between the two germline ends. The length of the CDR3 is 14 residues. CDR3 loop: CASSKGLGNQPQHF. The CDR3 DNA is TGTGCCAGCAGCAAGGGACTCGGCAATCAGCCCCAGCATTTT.

This clone was recorded once. The rearrangement links TRBV7-6 to TRBJ2-3; 10 bases fit TRBD2. The germline V gene encodes CDR1 SGHVS and CDR2 FNYEAQ. With V trimmed by 0 bases and J by 0 bases, 6 bases remained unmatched. This CDR3 has 18 residues. The CDR3 reads CASSLAPSGGTSTDTQYF. The CDR3 nucleotides read TGTGCCAGCAGCTTAGCTCCTAGCGGGGGAACTAGCACAGATACGCAGTATTTT.

This clone was counted a single time. V usage is TRBV7-9 and J usage is TRBJ2-7; 7 positions match TRBD1. Germline values: CDR1 SEHNR, CDR2 FQNEAQ (reference sequence). This CDR3 is 14 amino acids long. V lost 6 bases to trimming and J lost 7 bases; unmatched junction nucleotides: 12. The CDR3 sequence is CASSFPQQGSEQYF. In DNA, the CDR3 is TGTGCCAGCAGTTTCCCTCAACAGGGGTCAGAGCAGTACTTC.

The rearrangement uses TRBV6-6 and TRBJ2-1, with 9 bases that match TRBD1. The CDR3 is 15 residues long. Germline CDR1 is MNHNY and CDR2 is SVGAGI (reference sequence). The V and J ends lost 4 bases and 4 bases, in that order; junction bases with no gene match: 5. For the CDR3, the DNA is TGTGCCAGCAGTTCCCCGGGACAGGGATACAATGAGCAGTTCTTC. The encoded protein is CASSSPGQGYNEQFF.

This sequence joins TRBV6-1 and TRBJ1-2, with a tentative D call TRBD1 (5 bases). V gave up 6 bases and J gave up 3 bases, with 17 bases separating them. The CDR3 totals 15 residues. Germline values: CDR1 MNHNS, CDR2 SASEGT. For the CDR3, the DNA is TGTGCCAGCAGCCCCGGGAGGGGCAGGGACTATGGCTACACCTTC. Encoded protein: CASSPGRGRDYGYTF.

J is TRBJ2-1 and V is TRBV7-3; 9 bases are shared with TRBD2. CDR3 length equals 15 residues. The V and J ends lost 4 bases and 2 bases, in that order; junction bases with no gene match: 3. Germline V gene data show CDR1 as SGHTA and CDR2 as FQGTGA. The DNA of the CDR3 is TGTGCCAGCAGCTCAGGCGGGGGGGCCTACAATGAGCAGTTCTTC. Its protein product is CASSSGGGAYNEQFF.

The J gene is TRBJ2-4, the V gene TRBV10-1; 8 bases are shared with TRBD1. V lost 4 bases, J lost 9 bases, and 5 bases stayed unmatched. CDR1 WNHNN and CDR2 SYGVQD come from the germline V gene (reference sequence). CDR3 size: 13 residues. CDR3 DNA: TGCGCCAGCAGTGCTTTCCAGGGGGCCATTCAGTACTTC. Translating gives CASSAFQGAIQYF.

CDR3 protein: CASSFRTSQGYQETQYF. The CDR3 DNA reads TGCGCCAGCAGTTTCCGCACCTCACAGGGGTACCAAGAGACCCAGTACTTC. The rearrangement links TRBV5-1 to TRBJ2-5, with 7 bases aligning to TRBD1. The V gene's germline CDR1 is SGHRS and CDR2 YFSETQ. Trimming took 5 bases from V and 0 from J; bases not matched to a gene: 13. The CDR3 length is 17 residues.

The count of this clone is one. V usage is TRBV7-9 and J usage is TRBJ2-1; 10 bases align to TRBD1. CDR3 size: 15 residues. The junction had 8 bases not matched to a gene; V was cut back by 8 bases and J by 4 bases. CDR1 is SEHNR, CDR2 FQNEAQ, per germline (reference sequence). CDR3 DNA sequence: TGTGCCAGCGGCAGGACAGGGGGGGTTTACAATGAGCAGTTCTTC. Protein sequence: CASGRTGGVYNEQFF.